Presented here are 5 T cell receptor beta chains from one specimen sequenced in a study of post-analysis software for immune sequencing data. Broader study findings: Higher frequency in patients than in controls was seen for roughly five TRBV segments, with TRBV5-6, TRBV5-1 and TRBV20-1 among them.

The antigens of these receptors remain unknown. cDNA libraries of TCR beta carried unique molecular identifiers. TCRdb itself ran the PCR reads through MiXCR, one entry per CDR3 protein. The top ten clones hold 9% to 13% of a sample with about 460,000 distinct CDR3 sequences, under 55% of them seen once. Material for sequencing was blood. All receptors come from a girl aged 10 to 17 with multiple sclerosis.

This clonotype was seen only a few times. The J gene is TRBJ2-1, the V gene TRBV9; D may be TRBD2 (5 bases). Trimming stripped 0 bases from V and 2 bases from J, with 9 bases between. In germline, CDR1 is SGDLS, CDR2 YYNGEE. This CDR3 has 15 amino acids. The chain's CDR3 is CASSVGAAAYNEQFF. CDR3 nucleotides: TGTGCCAGCAGCGTAGGAGCGGCTGCCTACAATGAGCAGTTCTTC.

This clonotype was recorded at least ten times. The CDR3 nucleotides read TGTGCCAGCAGTTTAGTAGCCGGTGAGCAGTTCTTC. This sequence encodes CASSLVAGEQFF. The chain joins TRBV12-3 or TRBV12-4 to TRBJ2-1; no reliable D call. Trimming took 1 base from V and 9 from J, leaving 7 bases between them. The CDR3 runs 12 residues.

The chain has TRBV12-3 or TRBV12-4 and TRBJ2-7; the match to TRBD1 covers 7 bases. The CDR3 extends over 13 amino acids. J lost 5 bases, V lost 4 bases, and 5 bases had no gene match. This CDR3 reads CASSYRGLNEQYF. The CDR3 DNA is TGTGCCAGCAGTTATAGGGGGCTCAACGAGCAGTACTTC.

Remarks on this clonotype: A read error may explain this, as a much larger clone is one base away. The genes are TRBV13 and TRBJ2-3; D gene ambiguous. The CDR3 length is 14 residues. In germline, CDR1 is PRHDT, CDR2 FYEKMQ (reference sequence). This chain's CDR3 is CTSSFTGSTDTQYF. The DNA for the CDR3 is TGTACCAGCAGCTTTACCGGGAGCACAGATACGCAGTATTTT. The complete variable domain, with remaining parts taken from reference TRBV13 and TRBJ2-3, reads AAGVIQSPRHLIKEKRETATLKCYPIPRHDTVYWYQQGPGQDPQFLISFYEKMQSDKGSIPDRFSAQQFSDYHSELNMSSLELGDSALYFCTSSFTGSTDTQYFGPGTRLTVL.

Remarks on this clonotype: At one boundary the junction diverges from the germline segment, which might be a read error. V gene TRBV3-1 combines with J gene TRBJ2-5, with a weak D call TRBD1 (6 bases). The CDR3 has 13 residues. From germline, CDR1 is LGHDT and CDR2 YNNKEL (reference sequence). Here the CDR3 DNA reads TGTGCCGGCAGCCCCTCAGGGGAAGAGACCCAGTACTTC. This sequence encodes CAGSPSGEETQYF.